These T cell receptor beta chains were read from a single sample in a study of molecular identifiers for immune sequencing clone quantification. TCRdb called the PCR reads again in MiXCR, with one record for every CDR3 protein. The data show about 630,000 distinct CDR3 sequences, about 25% seen once. The sequencing sample was made of naive CD8+ T cells from blood, with Jurkat cell RNA spiked in. The origin of the receptors is a human donor in good health. Some libraries in this study had Jurkat cell RNA spiked in. CDR3s include the opening cysteine and the closing phenylalanine or tryptophan. A D gene is named only where the DNA matches it firmly. Not every row has a clone size; where given, it reads once, few, many or a size class.

TRBJ2-1 . TRBV19 . TGTGCCAGTAGTATGTATGACGGGAGCTACAATGAGCAGTTCTTC CASSMYDGSYNEQFF
TRBJ1-6 TRBD1 TRBV5-6 few TGTGCCAGCAGCACGGGACAGGGGGCCTATAATTCACCCCTCCACTTT CASSTGQGAYNSPLHF
TRBJ1-4 . TRBV11-2 many TGTGCCAGCAGCTCGAAGGAGGGATATAATGAAAAACTGTTTTTT CASSSKEGYNEKLFF
TRBJ2-7 TRBD1 TRBV7-9 once TGTGCCAGCCGCTTAGAGCCAGGGGGCTTGGAGGAGCAGTACTTC CASRLEPGGLEEQYF
TRBJ2-7 TRBD1 TRBV28 few TGTGCCAGCAGATCAGCACGGACAGGACTCTCCTACGAGCAGTACTTC CASRSARTGLSYEQYF
TRBJ2-1 . TRBV11-2 few TGTGCCAGCAGCTTAGAGATAGGGGAAAATGAGCAGTTCTTC CASSLEIGENEQFF
TRBJ1-5 . TRBV6-1 few TGTGCCAGCAGTGGCAATCAGCCCCAGCATTTT CASSGNQPQHF
TRBJ2-7 TRBD1 TRBV27 many TGTGCCAGCAGTTATACAGGGGGTGTGCTTTTCTTC CASSYTGGVLFF
TRBJ1-1 . TRBV20-1 many TGCAGTGCTAGAGAAGCCAAGGCAAGAGGAGCTTTCTTT CSAREAKARGAFF
TRBJ2-7 . TRBV7-9 few TGTGCCAGCAGCCCCCGTGCGGGGCCCTCCTACGAGCAGTACTTC CASSPRAGPSYEQYF
TRBJ2-1 . TRBV29-1 few TGCAGCGTTGAAGGTACCCCCTCCCAGATTTACAATGAGCAGTTCTTC CSVEGTPSQIYNEQFF
TRBJ2-1 . TRBV20-1 . TGCAGTGCTAAGGATCGGGGAAGGTCCTACAATGAGCAGTTCTTC CSAKDRGRSYNEQFF
TRBJ2-7 . TRBV7-9 . TGTGCCGGCAGCTTAGGCGACAGAGAGCAGTACTTC CAGSLGDREQYF
TRBJ1-1 TRBD1 TRBV13 . TGTGCCAGCAGCCGACAGACAGGGGCCGGCACTGAAGCTTTCTTT CASSRQTGAGTEAFF
TRBJ1-5 . TRBV9 . TGTGCCAGCGGAGGCAGGAATCAGCCCCAGCATTTT CASGGRNQPQHF
TRBJ1-1 TRBD1 TRBV6-2/TRBV6-3 many TGTGCCAGCAGGGCGGGACAGCCGAACACTGAAGCTTTCTTT CASRAGQPNTEAFF
TRBJ1-1 . TRBV9 many TGTGCCAGCAGCGTAGCTACGGCCGGGAGTGAAGCTTTCTTT CASSVATAGSEAFF
TRBJ2-7 TRBD1 TRBV2 few TGTGCCAGCAACGAGGACAGGGGGACCTACGAGCAGTACTTC CASNEDRGTYEQYF
TRBJ2-3 TRBD2 TRBV2 . TGTGCCAGCAGTCCCTGGAATAGCGGGGGGTTAGATACGCAGTATTTT CASSPWNSGGLDTQYF
TRBJ1-2 . TRBV7-9 . TGTGCCAGCAGCCCCCAGGGTCGCGGCTACACCTTC CASSPQGRGYTF
TRBJ2-7 . TRBV7-9 few TGTGCCAGCAGCCTTGGCTCCGGGACGGCCTACGAGCAGTACTTC CASSLGSGTAYEQYF
TRBJ2-3 . TRBV11-2 once TGTGCCAGCAGCACAAGGGCCCTGGTGGGAGGTACAGATACGCAGTATTTT CASSTRALVGGTDTQYF
TRBJ1-2 . TRBV6-2/TRBV6-3 . TGTGCCAGCAGTTACTCGTCAGGATCCCCTCGTGGCTACACCTTC CASSYSSGSPRGYTF
TRBJ2-7 . TRBV3-1 . TGTGCCAGCAGCCAAGATTGGTCGGGCTACGAGCAGTACTTC CASSQDWSGYEQYF
TRBJ2-7 . TRBV27 . TGTGCCAGCAGTTGGGCATCCTCCTACGAGCAGTACTTC CASSWASSYEQYF
TRBJ2-7 . TRBV19 . TGTGCCAGTAGTATTGGACTGCCCTACGAGCAGTACTTC CASSIGLPYEQYF
TRBJ2-1 . TRBV6-5 few TGTGCCAGCAGGTCAACCACCGGGGGTGAGCAGTTCTTC CASRSTTGGEQFF
TRBJ2-2 . TRBV7-9 . TGTACCAGCAGCTCCCTCACCGGGGAGCTGTTTTTT CTSSSLTGELFF
TRBJ2-2 . TRBV19 . TGTGCCAGTAGTATTGGGGTCGCCGGGGAGCTGTTTTTT CASSIGVAGELFF
TRBJ2-3 TRBD2 TRBV30 . TGTGCCTGGACGGGGGGGCTAAGCACAGATACGCAGTATTTT CAWTGGLSTDTQYF
TRBJ2-7 TRBD2 TRBV11-2 few TGTGCCAGCAGCTTAGGATACGGGGGGGCCTACGAGCAGTACTTC CASSLGYGGAYEQYF
TRBJ2-7 TRBD1 TRBV29-1 many TGCAGCGTTGTTCAGGCAGGGGGCGTTTGGTACGAGCAGTACTTC CSVVQAGGVWYEQYF
TRBJ2-6 . TRBV19 many TGTGCCTCAAGGTCAGGGGCCAACGTCCTGACTTTC CASRSGANVLTF
TRBJ2-3 TRBD2 TRBV9 . TGTGCCAGCAGCGCCGAGGGACTAGCGGGAGCTAGCACAGATACGCAGTATTTT CASSAEGLAGASTDTQYF
TRBJ2-3 . TRBV9 many TGTGCCAGCCAACCAGGGACACGGGCAGATACGCAGTATTTT CASQPGTRADTQYF
TRBJ2-1 TRBD2 TRBV28 many TGTGCCAGCAGTTCCAGACTAGCGGCCATAGCCAATGAGCAGTTCTTC CASSSRLAAIANEQFF
TRBJ1-6 . TRBV25-1 many TGTGCCAACTGCCGGGAAGATAATTCACCCCTCCACTTT CANCREDNSPLHF
TRBJ2-7 TRBD2 TRBV13 few TGTGCCAGCAGCTGCCAGACTAGCGGGGGGCCTCCCTACGAGCAGTACTTC CASSCQTSGGPPYEQYF
TRBJ2-1 . TRBV30 . TGTGCCTGGAGTGTATCTTGGAATGAGCAGTTCTTC CAWSVSWNEQFF
TRBJ2-5 TRBD2 TRBV7-9 . TGTGCCAGCAGCTTAGCGCCTAGCGGGGTAGAGACCCAGTACTTC CASSLAPSGVETQYF
TRBJ2-1 . TRBV4-3 few TGCGCCAGCAGCCCCGGAACAGGGATCGCCTACAATGAGCAGTTCTTC CASSPGTGIAYNEQFF
TRBJ2-6 . TRBV5-1 . TGCGCCAGCAGCTTGGCCCAGGTGGGAGCTGGGGCCAACGTCCTGACTTTC CASSLAQVGAGANVLTF
TRBJ2-2 TRBD2 TRBV6-5 few TGTGCCAGCAGTTACGGACTAGCGGGAGGGCCCGGGGAGCTGTTTTTT CASSYGLAGGPGELFF
TRBJ2-3 TRBD2 TRBV13 . TGTGCCAGCAGCTTATGGCGGGGGGGCGGGACAGATACGCAGTATTTT CASSLWRGGGTDTQYF
TRBJ2-3 . TRBV6-6 once TGTGCCAGCAGTTGGCGACACGTTGGCACAGATACGCAGTATTTT CASSWRHVGTDTQYF
TRBJ2-5 TRBD2 TRBV4-2 . TGTGCCAGCAGCCTCACTTTGGCGGGAGGGCGTCAAGAGACCCAGTACTTC CASSLTLAGGRQETQYF
TRBJ2-3 . TRBV5-6 . TGTGCCAGCAGCTTTGGCGCGGGGAGCGCAGACACGCAGTATTTT CASSFGAGSADTQYF
TRBJ2-7 . TRBV29-1 many TGCAGCGTTGAAGATCCCCAGGGTGGTTACGAGCAGTACTTC CSVEDPQGGYEQYF
TRBJ1-3 . TRBV7-6 many TGTGCCAGCAGCTTAGGAACCAGGGCTGGAAACACCATATATTTT CASSLGTRAGNTIYF
TRBJ1-1 . TRBV28 . TGTGCCAGCAGTTTCCGAGGGAGCCACACTGAAGCTTTCTTT CASSFRGSHTEAFF
TRBJ2-7 TRBD2 TRBV4-1 once TGCGCCAGCAGCCAAGCTGAAGCGGGAGGCTACGAGCAGTACTTC CASSQAEAGGYEQYF
TRBJ1-5 . TRBV12-3/TRBV12-4 many TGTGCCAGCAGCCGAGGCGGGGGCGAGCAGCCCCAGCATTTT CASSRGGGEQPQHF
TRBJ2-1 TRBD2 TRBV4-1 . TGCGCCAGCAGCCAACGACTAGCGGGGGCCTACAATGAGCAGTTCTTC CASSQRLAGAYNEQFF
TRBJ2-3 TRBD2 TRBV12-3/TRBV12-4 . TGTGCCAGCAGCCTGGGACTAGCGGGAGGGCCGGGCACAGATACGCAGTCGTTT CASSLGLAGGPGTDTQSF
TRBJ1-1 . TRBV4-1 many TGCGCCAGCAGCCAAGTTAGGGGCAGTTACACTGAAGCTTTCTTT CASSQVRGSYTEAFF
TRBJ1-2 . TRBV12-3/TRBV12-4 few TGTGCCAGCAGTTCGCCGGGAACAAATGGCTACACCTTC CASSSPGTNGYTF
TRBJ2-7 TRBD1 TRBV6-2/TRBV6-3 few TGTGCCAGCAGTTACGGGACAGGGGTGACCTACGAGCAGTACTTC CASSYGTGVTYEQYF